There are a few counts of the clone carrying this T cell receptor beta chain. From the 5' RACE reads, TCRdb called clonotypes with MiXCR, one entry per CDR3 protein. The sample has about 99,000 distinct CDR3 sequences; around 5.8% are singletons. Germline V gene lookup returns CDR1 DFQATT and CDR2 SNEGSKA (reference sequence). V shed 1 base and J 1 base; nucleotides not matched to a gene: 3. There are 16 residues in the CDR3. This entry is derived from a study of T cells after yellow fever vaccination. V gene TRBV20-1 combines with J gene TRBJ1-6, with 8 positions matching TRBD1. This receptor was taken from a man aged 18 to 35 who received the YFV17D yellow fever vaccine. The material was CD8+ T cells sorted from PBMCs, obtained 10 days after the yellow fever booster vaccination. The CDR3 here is CSARADRGSYNSPLHF. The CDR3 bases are TGCAGTGCTAGAGCCGACAGGGGTTCCTATAATTCACCCCTCCACTTT.